The next 18 T cell receptor beta chains were all read from a single sample in a study of early T cells in non-severe SARS-CoV-2 infection. In TCRdb, the 5' RACE reads were re-called with MiXCR into one record per CDR3 protein. Of tens of thousands of distinct CDR3 sequences in the sample, 10% were seen once. Source material: whole blood. These receptors were collected from an adult who was a healthcare worker with PCR-confirmed SARS-CoV-2 infection or an uninfected control (not recorded which).

This clonotype has at least ten counts. The rearrangement links TRBV7-6 to TRBJ2-2, with a tentative D call TRBD1 (5 bases). Germline lookup yields CDR1 SGHVS and CDR2 FNYEAQ. This CDR3 has 14 residues. V dropped 5 bases and J dropped 6 bases, with 13 bases sitting between them. CDR3 sequence reads: CASSRPRDAGELFF. CDR3 coding DNA: TGTGCCAGCAGCAGGCCCAGGGATGCCGGGGAGCTGTTTTTT. The whole variable domain, filled in from reference TRBV7-6 and TRBJ2-2, reads GAGVSQSPRYKVTKRGQDVALRCDPISGHVSLYWYRQALGQGPEFLTYFNYEAQQDKSGLPNDRFSAERPEGSISTLTIQRTEQRDSAMYRCASSRPRDAGELFFGEGSRLTVL.

This clonotype came up many times. J is TRBJ2-3 and V is TRBV7-9, with 12 bases identical to TRBD1. Unmatched junction bases numbered 8, after V lost 9 bases and J lost 4 bases. Germline V CDR1 and CDR2: SEHNR, FQNEAQ (reference sequence). The CDR3 is 15 amino acids. The CDR3 sequence is CASNWGQGASDTQYF. CDR3 nucleotide sequence: TGTGCCAGTAACTGGGGACAGGGGGCCTCAGATACGCAGTATTTT. Complete variable domain (other parts from reference TRBV7-9 and TRBJ2-3): DTGVSQNPRHKITKRGQNVTFRCDPISEHNRLYWYRQTLGQGPEFLTYFQNEAQLEKSRLLSDRFSAERPKGSFSTLEIQRTEQGDSAMYLCASNWGQGASDTQYFGPGTRLTVL.

This clonotype was observed at least ten times. This sequence joins TRBV19 and TRBJ2-7; D unclear. Looked up from germline, CDR1 is LNHDA and CDR2 is SQIVND (reference sequence). There are 15 residues in the CDR3. Trimming cost V 3 bases and J 0 bases, with 12 bases left between them. This CDR3 reads CASSMVGIPSYEQYF. CDR3 sequence (DNA): TGTGCCAGTAGTATGGTGGGGATACCCTCCTACGAGCAGTACTTC.

For this clonotype: A read error may be the cause here, since a much bigger clone is one base away. The gene calls are TRBV5-1 and TRBJ2-5; no clear D. The CDR3 extends over 12 amino acids. Germline V gene lookup returns CDR1 SGHRS and CDR2 YFSETQ. Trimming stripped 3 bases from V and 7 bases from J, with 10 bases between. The CDR3 reads CASSSYSGTQYF. CDR3 bases: TGCGCCAGCAGCTCGTATTCGGGGACCCAGTACTTC.

In this sample, this clonotype turned up many times. This chain joins TRBV11-2 and TRBJ2-2; maybe TRBD1 (6 bases). Germline V gene sequence: CDR1 SGHAT, CDR2 FQNNGV. CDR3 size: 13 residues. The ends were cut back, 6 bases at V and 3 bases at J, with 8 bases in the middle. CDR3 sequence: CASRRGYTGELFF. The CDR3 DNA is TGTGCCAGCAGGAGGGGGTACACCGGGGAGCTGTTTTTT.

This chain links TRBV11-1 with TRBJ2-5; the D gene is possibly TRBD1 (6 bases). Trimming shortened V by 0 bases and J by 6 bases, and 14 bases separated the two germline ends. The CDR3 contains 15 residues. The germline V gene has CDR1 SGHAT and CDR2 FQDESV (reference sequence). CDR3 nucleotides: TGTGCCAGCAGCTTAGCGGGGGACGGGGACAAGACCCAGTACTTC. Translating gives CASSLAGDGDKTQYF.

This clonotype was observed a handful of times. V usage is TRBV11-2 and J usage is TRBJ2-5; 12 positions agree with TRBD2. V lost 3 bases to trimming and J lost 5 bases; unmatched junction nucleotides: 4. This CDR3 contains 15 residues. Germline CDR1 and CDR2: SGHAT and FQNNGV. The CDR3 reads CASSLSLAGGETQYF. CDR3 bases: TGTGCCAGCAGCTTGAGTCTAGCGGGAGGGGAGACCCAGTACTTC.

This clonotype was seen repeatedly, ten times or more. CDR3: CASSSGYGITEAFF. DNA for the CDR3: TGTGCCAGCAGCTCAGGGTATGGGATCACTGAAGCTTTCTTT. The chain couples TRBV2 to TRBJ1-1; a possible D gene is TRBD1 (5 bases). The CDR3 runs 14 residues. Trimming took off 6 bases at V and 4 bases at J, with 15 bases between the two ends. Germline V lookup: CDR1 SNHLY, CDR2 FYNNEI.

This clonotype was recorded at least ten times. The chain has TRBV19 and TRBJ2-1, with 13 bases lining up with TRBD2. Germline CDR1 LNHDA, CDR2 SQIVND (reference sequence). This CDR3 region has 15 residues. Losses at the gene ends were 9 bases for V and 8 bases for J; bases not matched to a gene: 10. DNA for the CDR3: TGTGCCAGCCGCCCGGGACTAGCGGGATCTGATGAGCAGTTCTTC. This codes for CASRPGLAGSDEQFF.

The CDR3 coding sequence is TGTGCCAGCAGCTTATCACGTTTTACGGGGGAGCAGTATACCTACGAGCAGTACTTC. Translated, it gives CASSLSRFTGEQYTYEQYF. This chain links TRBV7-2 with TRBJ2-7; D possibly corresponds to TRBD2 (6 bases). The V end was cut by 2 bases, the J end by 2 bases, with 25 bases between. The CDR3 totals 19 residues. Germline CDR1 and CDR2: SGHTA and FQGNSA. The full variable domain, rest sourced from reference TRBV7-2 and TRBJ2-7, is GAGVSQSPSNKVTEKGKDVELRCDPISGHTALYWYRQSLGQGLEFLIYFQGNSAPDKSGLPSDRFSAERTGGSVSTLTIQRTQQEDSAVYLCASSLSRFTGEQYTYEQYFGPGTRLTVT.

This clonotype was observed at least ten times. The chain uses TRBV5-1 and TRBJ2-1; 11 bases map to TRBD1. Germline lookup yields CDR1 SGHRS and CDR2 YFSETQ. With V trimmed by 4 bases and J by 4 bases, 4 bases remained unmatched. The CDR3 length is 15 residues. DNA of the CDR3: TGCGCCAGCAGCGTAGGACAGGGGGCTTACAATGAGCAGTTCTTC. It specifies CASSVGQGAYNEQFF.

This clonotype was recorded at least ten times. The chain is built from TRBV9 and TRBJ2-7; TRBD1 agrees at 9 bases. The CDR3 is 16 amino acids. Germline-derived CDR1 and CDR2 are SGDLS and YYNGEE. V lost 0 bases and J lost 3; bases outside the gene matches: 7. For the CDR3, the DNA is TGTGCCAGCAGCGTAGGGCCAGGACAGGGGTACTACGAGCAGTACTTC. It specifies CASSVGPGQGYYEQYF.

This clonotype was seen many times. The rearrangement links TRBV10-2 to TRBJ1-1, with 9 nucleotides matching TRBD1. The V segment lost 8 bases and the J segment 5 bases; nucleotides outside the gene matches: 12. The CDR3 length is 15 residues. CDR1 is WSHSY, CDR2 SAAADI, per germline. The CDR3: CASASTGTGRTEAFF. The CDR3 DNA reads TGCGCCAGCGCTAGTACCGGGACAGGGAGGACTGAAGCTTTCTTT.

In this sample, this clonotype turned up many times. The V call is TRBV4-2, the J call TRBJ2-7; possible D gene TRBD1, 5 bases. The CDR3 loop spans 15 amino acids. The ends were cut back, 0 bases at V and 4 bases at J, with 13 bases in the middle. Germline V gene data show CDR1 as LGHNA and CDR2 as YNFKEQ. CDR3 loop: CASSQDGAGSYEQYF. In DNA form, the CDR3 reads TGTGCCAGCAGCCAAGATGGGGCAGGGTCATACGAGCAGTACTTC.

V is TRBV6-5 and J is TRBJ2-1; 11 bases match TRBD2. This CDR3 spans 15 amino acids. CDR1 and CDR2 from the germline V gene are MNHEY and SVGAGI. V lost 5 bases to trimming and J lost 3 bases; unmatched junction nucleotides: 3. The CDR3 DNA reads TGTGCCAGCAGTGATGGGACTAGCGGCTACAATGAGCAGTTCTTC. It encodes CASSDGTSGYNEQFF.

This clonotype was observed at least ten times. The chain uses TRBV6-5 and TRBJ2-1, with TRBD2 as a possible D gene (5 bases). Trimming pared 4 bases from V and 4 bases from J, leaving 14 bases between. Per the germline V gene, CDR1 is MNHEY and CDR2 is SVGAGI. The CDR3 contains 15 residues. The CDR3 nucleotides read TGTGCCAGCAGTTTACAAGCGGAGCCATACAATGAGCAGTTCTTC. It encodes CASSLQAEPYNEQFF.

This clonotype was seen at least ten times. The V gene is TRBV3-1, the J gene TRBJ2-1, with D unresolved. V was clipped by 4 bases and J by 0 bases, with 13 bases between them. There are 16 residues in the CDR3. CDR1 and CDR2 from the germline V gene are LGHDT and YNNKEL (reference sequence). The CDR3 loop reads CASSRYLVGSYNEQFF. The CDR3 DNA sequence: TGTGCCAGCAGCCGATATCTGGTGGGCTCCTACAATGAGCAGTTCTTC.

This clonotype has a count of ten or more. The chain links TRBV5-6 to TRBJ2-1; 8 positions agree with TRBD2. The CDR3 loop spans 15 amino acids. Losses at the gene ends were 6 bases for V and 4 bases for J; bases not matched to a gene: 9. Germline-derived CDR1 and CDR2 are SGHDT and YYEEEE. DNA of the CDR3: TGTGCCAGCACCTCCTGGACTAGCAATTACAATGAGCAGTTCTTC. Its translation: CASTSWTSNYNEQFF.